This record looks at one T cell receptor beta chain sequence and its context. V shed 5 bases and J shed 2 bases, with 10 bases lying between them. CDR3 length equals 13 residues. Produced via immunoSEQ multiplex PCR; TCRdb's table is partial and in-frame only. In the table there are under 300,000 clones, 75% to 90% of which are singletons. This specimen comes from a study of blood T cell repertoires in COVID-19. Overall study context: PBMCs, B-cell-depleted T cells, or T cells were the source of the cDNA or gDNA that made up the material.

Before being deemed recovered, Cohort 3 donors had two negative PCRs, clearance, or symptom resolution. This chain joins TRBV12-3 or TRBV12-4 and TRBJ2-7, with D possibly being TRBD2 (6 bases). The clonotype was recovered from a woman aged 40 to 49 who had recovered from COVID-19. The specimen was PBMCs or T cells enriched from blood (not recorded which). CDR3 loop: CASSRGLTYEQYF. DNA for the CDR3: TGTGCCAGCAGTAGGGGACTGACCTACGAGCAGTACTTC.